This T cell receptor (beta chain) was captured by sequencing in a study of blood T cell repertoires in COVID-19 (dated by TCRdb to the early 2020s). Background for the entire study: Samples covering the acute and convalescent phases of COVID-19 were provided by collaborators in the United States, Italy and Spain. HLA class I and class II types, where available, came from metadata supplied by the sample provider rather than from assay-based typing. The material from the prospective study consisted of cDNA or gDNA derived from T cells, B-cell-depleted T cells, or PBMCs. The repertoires were made available in a free public database intended to serve as a resource for research on the immune response to SARS-CoV-2. The samples were drawn from the first 160 participants of the ongoing ImmuneRACE study and from 1,254 subjects provided by 6 global collaborators. Subjects who had been exposed to COVID-19, were actively infected with it, or had recovered from it provided the deeply sampled blood TCRbeta repertoires that made up the dataset. Sample metadata almost always included a de-identified subject ID, COVID-19 status, age in years and sex. Findings and caveats that apply to the study as a whole: The amount of clinical and demographic metadata varied by source and participant and was provided uncurated.

About this clone itself: Its antigen remains undetermined. The sample holds no much larger clone one base away, and base qualities are not on file.

Inclusive of the bounding cysteine and phenylalanine, the CDR3 is 16 residues long. The CDR3 DNA has 48 bases and is translated from base 1. Trimmed from V: 5 bases; trimmed from J: 1 base; junction bases lacking a gene match: 5. CDR1 is given as KGHSH and CDR2 as LQKENI, both from the germline V gene. The immunoSEQ Assay, a bias-controlled multiplex PCR, was used to amplify TCRbeta CDR3 regions from genomic DNA. As for the authors' bioinformatics: Within the assay, amplification of reference gene primers was used to estimate how many nucleated cells each sample contained. To quantify the absolute abundance of each unique TCRbeta CDR3 rearrangement, sequence reads were collapsed and filtered. Productive Simpson clonality was computed per sample as the square root of Simpson's diversity index over productive rearrangements. This immuneACCESS table, as held by TCRdb, lists in-frame sequences with V and J called but not all clones. Of the missing ones, under half trace to an unresolved V gene in checked studies; the others have no known cause. Clonal size and the V and J genes are those of that table, whereas D and trimming came from the DNA. This sample has approximately 290,000 clones in its table, and nearly 90% of those were observed once. Of the sample, 3.5% to 4.5% is held by the ten largest clones.

Participants in the prospective study were aged roughly 18 to 89 years, lived in 20 to 25 United States geographic areas, and enrolled through a virtual design. To assign participants to cohorts, the prospective study relied on clinical history that participants themselves reported in a screening survey and a study questionnaire. Mobile phlebotomists in the prospective study collected whole blood, serum and a nasopharyngeal or oropharyngeal swab from every participant. Over an approximately 2-month period, participants in the prospective study had the option of providing additional blood draws and questionnaires. Before DNA extraction, prospective study blood samples were shipped either frozen or at room temperature.

The chain is assembled from TRBV18 and TRBJ2-1; TRBD2 matches 10 bases in the middle. The source is a woman between 18 and 29 years old with acute COVID-19. The material sequenced was PBMCs or T cells enriched from blood (not recorded which). DNA sequence: TGTGCCAGCTCATCGCAAGCGGGAGGGTCCTACAATGAGCAGTTCTTC. Translated, this gives CASSSQAGGSYNEQFF.